The 2 T cell receptor beta chains in this list originate from one sample, sequenced in a study of cytomegalovirus exposure and HLA in healthy donors. The PCR contained 60 Vbeta and 13 Jbeta primers. Method: immunoSEQ multiplex PCR; TCRdb's copy keeps in-frame clones and lacks some. Among 110,000 to 150,000 clones listed, 75% to 80% were seen once. What was sequenced was PBMCs. Receptors originate from a woman under 30 in good health and CMV-seropositive.

The V call is TRBV27, the J call TRBJ1-2; 7 positions match TRBD1. Germline trimming cut 3 bases from V and 4 bases from J; bases unmatched to any gene: 8. Germline V lookup: CDR1 MNHEY, CDR2 SMNVEV (reference sequence). The CDR3 extends over 15 amino acids. The CDR3 nucleotides read TGTGCCAGCAGTTTGTCGGATCCAGGGGGCTATGGCTACACCTTC. Translating gives CASSLSDPGGYGYTF.

This clone is a singleton in its sample. The chain combines TRBV2 with TRBJ2-5; no reliable D call. The CDR3 runs to 11 residues. Germline V gives CDR1 SNHLY, CDR2 FYNNEI. Trimming cost V 3 bases and J 4 bases, with 3 bases left between them. The CDR3 protein is CASSERETQYF. The CDR3 bases are TGTGCCAGCAGTGAGAGAGAGACCCAGTACTTC.